These T cell receptor beta chains were read from a single sample in a study of T cell responses to AZD1222 COVID-19 vaccine. Repertoires were generated with immunoSEQ multiplex PCR, while TCRdb's copy carries only in-frame clones and drops some. The sample carries 200,000 or so clones, 87% recorded once. The source material was peripheral blood, sampled on day 0 of MenACWY control vaccination. The source of these receptors is an adult in good health. The conserved cysteine and the conserved F or W are not part of the CDR3 here.

J gene: TRBJ1-2; V gene: TRBV19; CDR3 protein: ASSISDSTTYGYT
J gene: TRBJ2-1; V gene: TRBV20-1; CDR3 protein: SASPFSGSSYNEQF
J gene: TRBJ2-2; V gene: TRBV7-9; CDR3 protein: ASRKGQENTGELF
J gene: TRBJ2-6; V gene: TRBV6-6; CDR3 protein: ASDPDSSSGANVLT
J gene: TRBJ2-7; V gene: TRBV9; CDR3 protein: ASSVVPDRGSSEQY
J gene: TRBJ2-3; V gene: TRBV3-1/TRBV3-2; CDR3 protein: ASSGEGSTDTQY
J gene: TRBJ2-7; V gene: TRBV19; CDR3 protein: AKGWRYEQY
J gene: TRBJ2-5; V gene: TRBV7-2; CDR3 protein: ASSLETSGSFRETQY
J gene: TRBJ2-2; V gene: TRBV6-6; CDR3 protein: ASSRLANGELF
J gene: TRBJ2-2; V gene: TRBV5-1; CDR3 protein: ASRAGLDTGELF
J gene: TRBJ2-7; V gene: TRBV9; CDR3 protein: ASSVVLDSYEQY
J gene: TRBJ2-7; V gene: TRBV14; CDR3 protein: ASSQDFPYEQY
J gene: TRBJ2-7; V gene: TRBV5-1; CDR3 protein: ASSLDKEYYEQY
J gene: TRBJ2-2; V gene: TRBV6-6; CDR3 protein: ASRGRALVTGELF
J gene: TRBJ2-2; V gene: TRBV27; CDR3 protein: ASSLWTANTGELF
J gene: TRBJ1-5; V gene: TRBV28; CDR3 protein: ASSARGQLSNQPQH
J gene: TRBJ2-7; V gene: TRBV6-1; CDR3 protein: ASSERGGPAYEQY
J gene: TRBJ2-7; V gene: TRBV11-2; CDR3 protein: ASRRIGSEQY
J gene: TRBJ2-6; V gene: TRBV28; CDR3 protein: ASSHRSGANVLT
J gene: TRBJ1-1; V gene: TRBV13; CDR3 protein: ASSSGGGGNTEAF
J gene: TRBJ1-1; V gene: TRBV29-1; CDR3 protein: SVGTGMNTEAF
J gene: TRBJ2-7; V gene: TRBV28; CDR3 protein: ATSSPPLAYEQY
J gene: TRBJ2-7; V gene: TRBV28; CDR3 protein: ASSRRDRGRTQY
J gene: TRBJ2-7; V gene: TRBV4-1; CDR3 protein: ASSRTGTSGAIEQY
J gene: TRBJ1-5; V gene: TRBV7-9; CDR3 protein: ASSLWGFNQPQH
J gene: TRBJ2-2; V gene: TRBV6-2/TRBV6-3; CDR3 protein: ASSTGVWTGELF
J gene: TRBJ2-3; V gene: TRBV5-1; CDR3 protein: ASSLTIPRTGSVDTQY
J gene: TRBJ2-3; V gene: TRBV11-2; CDR3 protein: ASSLGRGGGPLRNTQY
J gene: TRBJ1-1; V gene: TRBV29-1; CDR3 protein: SVVGAF
J gene: TRBJ1-6; V gene: TRBV7-2; CDR3 protein: ASSLGDVDNSPLH
J gene: TRBJ2-1; V gene: TRBV11-1; CDR3 protein: ASSLADYNEQF
J gene: TRBJ2-2; V gene: TRBV6-1; CDR3 protein: ASSDPTGPAPGSCF
J gene: TRBJ2-1; V gene: TRBV9; CDR3 protein: ASSVDGRPANEQF
J gene: TRBJ2-1; V gene: TRBV19; CDR3 protein: ASSIEEYNEQF
J gene: TRBJ1-4; V gene: TRBV30; CDR3 protein: AWSVPGLGPNEKLF
J gene: TRBJ2-7; V gene: TRBV15; CDR3 protein: ATSPRTSGSYEQY
J gene: TRBJ2-7; V gene: TRBV28; CDR3 protein: ASSLGQGYEQY
J gene: TRBJ2-3; V gene: TRBV12-3/TRBV12-4; CDR3 protein: ASSISGTDTQY
J gene: TRBJ1-6; V gene: TRBV6-5; CDR3 protein: ASTTWGTDNSPLH
J gene: TRBJ2-1; V gene: TRBV4-2; CDR3 protein: ASSRDVLYNEQF
J gene: TRBJ2-7; V gene: TRBV5-1; CDR3 protein: ASRMEGQGRHEQY
J gene: TRBJ2-5; V gene: TRBV5-8; CDR3 protein: ATLRDRGETQY